This T cell receptor beta chain was found in a study of spatial heterogeneity in lung cancer. Across the study: The study observed each unique TCR and UMI combination more than ten times on average in raw reads.

Specified time point: sample taken at primary tumor resection. The donors comprised roughly 71 untreated early-stage non-small cell lung cancer patients. Unsorted samples of tumor, nontumor lung or frozen PBMC had their whole RNA sequenced. Concerning this clonotype: What it binds is not known.

The CDR3 spans 15 residues. V shed 5 bases, J shed 3 bases, and the junction held 7 bases outside the gene matches. Per the germline V gene, CDR1 is LNHDA and CDR2 is SQIVND (reference sequence). Study results and caveats: The number of expanded tumor alpha and beta chains correlated with mutation number.

Every molecule of TCR cDNA had its own unique molecular identifier. MiXCR, run by TCRdb on the 5' RACE reads, gives a single entry per CDR3 protein. Among 9,100 or so distinct CDR3 sequences, around 51% were seen once, and the ten largest hold 25% to 35%. The TCR was taken from a female donor with early-stage non-small cell lung cancer. The material sequenced was lung tumor tissue, taken at surgery. V gene TRBV19 combines with J gene TRBJ2-1, with 7 bases lining up with TRBD1. The CDR3 here is CASSSTGAIYNEQFF. CDR3 in DNA: TGTGCCAGTAGTTCTACAGGGGCTATCTACAATGAGCAGTTCTTC.